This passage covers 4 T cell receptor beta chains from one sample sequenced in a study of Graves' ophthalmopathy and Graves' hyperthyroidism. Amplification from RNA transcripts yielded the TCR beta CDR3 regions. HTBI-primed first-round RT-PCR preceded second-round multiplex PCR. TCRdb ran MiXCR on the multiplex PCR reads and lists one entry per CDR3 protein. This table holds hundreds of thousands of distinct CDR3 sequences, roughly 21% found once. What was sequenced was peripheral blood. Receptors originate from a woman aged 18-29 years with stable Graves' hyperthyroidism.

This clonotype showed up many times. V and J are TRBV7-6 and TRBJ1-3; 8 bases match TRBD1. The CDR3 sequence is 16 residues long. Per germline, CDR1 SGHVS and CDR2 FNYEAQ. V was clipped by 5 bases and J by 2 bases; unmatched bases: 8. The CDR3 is CASSAATGGTGNTIYF. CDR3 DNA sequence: TGTGCCAGCAGCGCGGCCACAGGGGGTACTGGAAACACCATATATTTT.

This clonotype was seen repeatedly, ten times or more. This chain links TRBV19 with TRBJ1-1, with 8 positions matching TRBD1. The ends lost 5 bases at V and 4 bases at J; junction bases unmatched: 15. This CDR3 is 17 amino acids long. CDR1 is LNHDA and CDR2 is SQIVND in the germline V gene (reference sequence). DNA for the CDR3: TGTGCCAGTAGTGCTTATGCAGCCGGGACAGGAATCACTGAAGCTTTCTTT. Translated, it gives CASSAYAAGTGITEAFF.

The CDR3 coding sequence is TGTGCCAGCAGCTTAGTTCCCCGACCTACGGACAGGGCTCAGCCCCAGCATTTT. As protein: CASSLVPRPTDRAQPQHF. The rearrangement joins TRBV13 to TRBJ1-5; TRBD1 matches at 8 bases. There are 18 residues in the CDR3. CDR1 is PRHDT, CDR2 FYEKMQ, per germline (reference sequence). The junction had 14 bases not matched to a gene; V was cut back by 1 base and J by 6 bases.

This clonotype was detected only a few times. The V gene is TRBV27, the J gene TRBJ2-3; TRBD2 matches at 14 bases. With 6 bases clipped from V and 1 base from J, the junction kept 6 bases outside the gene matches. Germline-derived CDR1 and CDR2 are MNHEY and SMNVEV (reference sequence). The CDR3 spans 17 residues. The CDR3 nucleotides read TGTGCCAGCAGAAAGGGACTAGCGGGAGTGGGCACAGATACGCAGTATTTT. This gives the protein CASRKGLAGVGTDTQYF.